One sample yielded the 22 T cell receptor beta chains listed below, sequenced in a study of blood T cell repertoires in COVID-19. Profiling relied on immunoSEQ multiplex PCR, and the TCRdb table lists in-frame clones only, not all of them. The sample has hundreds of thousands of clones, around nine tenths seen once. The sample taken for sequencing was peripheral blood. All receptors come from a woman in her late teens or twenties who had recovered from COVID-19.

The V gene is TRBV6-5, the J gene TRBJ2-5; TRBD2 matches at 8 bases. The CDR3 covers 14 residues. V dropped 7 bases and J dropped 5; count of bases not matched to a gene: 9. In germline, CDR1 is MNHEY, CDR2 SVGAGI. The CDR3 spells CASTSGSPGETQYF. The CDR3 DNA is TGTGCCAGCACGAGCGGGAGCCCCGGGGAGACCCAGTACTTC.

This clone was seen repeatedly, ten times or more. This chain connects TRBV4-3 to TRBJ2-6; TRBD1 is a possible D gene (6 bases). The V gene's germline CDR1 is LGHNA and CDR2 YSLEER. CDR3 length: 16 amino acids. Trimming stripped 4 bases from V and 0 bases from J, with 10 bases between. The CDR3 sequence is CASSRKQGSGANVLTF. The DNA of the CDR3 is TGCGCCAGCAGCCGTAAACAGGGCTCTGGGGCCAACGTCCTGACTTTC.

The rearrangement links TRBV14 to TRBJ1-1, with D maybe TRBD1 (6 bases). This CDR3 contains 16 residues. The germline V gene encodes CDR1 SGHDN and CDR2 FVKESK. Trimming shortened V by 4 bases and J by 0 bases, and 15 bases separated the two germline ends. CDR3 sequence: CASSRRQVLMNTEAFF. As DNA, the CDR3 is TGTGCCAGCAGCCGACGACAGGTTCTTATGAACACTGAAGCTTTCTTT.

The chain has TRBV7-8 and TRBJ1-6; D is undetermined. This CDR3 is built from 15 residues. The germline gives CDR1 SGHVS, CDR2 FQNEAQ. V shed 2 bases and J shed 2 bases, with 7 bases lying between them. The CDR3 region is CASSLTVPYNSPLHF. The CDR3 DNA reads TGTGCCAGCAGCTTAACTGTCCCCTATAATTCACCCCTCCACTTT.

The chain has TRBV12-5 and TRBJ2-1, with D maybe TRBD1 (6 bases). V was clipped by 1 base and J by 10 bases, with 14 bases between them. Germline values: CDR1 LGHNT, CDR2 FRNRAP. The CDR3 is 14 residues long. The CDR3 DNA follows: TGTGCTAGTGGTTTGGATAACAGGGCGGGCGAGCAGTTCTTC. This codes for CASGLDNRAGEQFF.

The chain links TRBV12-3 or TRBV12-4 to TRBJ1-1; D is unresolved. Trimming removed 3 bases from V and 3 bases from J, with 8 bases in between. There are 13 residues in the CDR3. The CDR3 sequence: CASSLGGDTEAFF. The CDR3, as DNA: TGTGCCAGCAGTTTGGGCGGGGACACTGAAGCTTTCTTT.

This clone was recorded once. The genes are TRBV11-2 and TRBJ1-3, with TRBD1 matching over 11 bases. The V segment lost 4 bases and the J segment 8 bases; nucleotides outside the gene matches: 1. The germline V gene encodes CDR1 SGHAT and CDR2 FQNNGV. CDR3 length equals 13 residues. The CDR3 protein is CASSWDRGDTIYF. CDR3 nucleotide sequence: TGTGCCAGCAGCTGGGACAGGGGGGACACCATATATTTT.

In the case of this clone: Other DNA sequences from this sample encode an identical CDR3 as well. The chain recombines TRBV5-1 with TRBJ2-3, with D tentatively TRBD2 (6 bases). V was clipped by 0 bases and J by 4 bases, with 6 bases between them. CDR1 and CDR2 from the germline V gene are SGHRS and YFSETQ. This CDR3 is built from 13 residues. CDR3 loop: CASSLGGADTQYF. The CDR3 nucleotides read TGCGCCAGCAGCTTGGGCGGGGCAGATACGCAGTATTTT.

The CDR3 region has the DNA TGTGCCAGCAGCCGCCGAGGGGGCAGGGGAGATGGCTACACCTTC. Encoded protein: CASSRRGGRGDGYTF. This chain joins TRBV3-1 (or the pseudogene TRBV3-2) and TRBJ1-2, with 7 bases fitting TRBD1. Trimming cost V 4 bases and J 6 bases; bases outside gene matches: 11. Germline CDR1 reads LGHDT; CDR2 reads YNNKEL (reference sequence). The CDR3 is 15 amino acids.

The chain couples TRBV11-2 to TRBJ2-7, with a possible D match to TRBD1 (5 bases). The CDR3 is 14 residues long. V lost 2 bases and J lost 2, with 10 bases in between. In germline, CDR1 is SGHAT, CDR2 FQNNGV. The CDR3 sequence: CASSLTDKAYEQYV. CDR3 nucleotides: TGTGCCAGCAGCTTAACGGACAAGGCCTACGAGCAGTACGTC.

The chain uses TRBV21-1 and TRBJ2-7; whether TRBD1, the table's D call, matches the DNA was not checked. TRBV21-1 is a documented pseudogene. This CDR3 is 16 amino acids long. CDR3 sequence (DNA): TGTGCCAGCAGCAAAGGCCACAGGGATGCCTCCTACGAGCAGTACGTC. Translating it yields CASSKGHRDASYEQYV.

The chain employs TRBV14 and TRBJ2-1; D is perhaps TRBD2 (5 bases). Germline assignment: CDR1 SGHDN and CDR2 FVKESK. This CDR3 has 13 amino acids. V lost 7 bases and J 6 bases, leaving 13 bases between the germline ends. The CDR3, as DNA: TGTGCCAGCATTTTGTCGGGGAGCAATGAGCAGTTCTTC. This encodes CASILSGSNEQFF.

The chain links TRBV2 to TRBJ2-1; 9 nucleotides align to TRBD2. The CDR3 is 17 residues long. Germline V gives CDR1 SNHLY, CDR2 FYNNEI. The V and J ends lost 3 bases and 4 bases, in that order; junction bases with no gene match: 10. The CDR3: CASSEGVGTSRYNEQFF. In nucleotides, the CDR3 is TGTGCCAGCAGTGAGGGTGTGGGGACTAGCCGTTACAATGAGCAGTTCTTC.

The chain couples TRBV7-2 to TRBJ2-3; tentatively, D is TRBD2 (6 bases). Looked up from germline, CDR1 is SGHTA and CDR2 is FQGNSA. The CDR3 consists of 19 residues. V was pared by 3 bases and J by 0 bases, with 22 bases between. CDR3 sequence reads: CASSLWGPLLRGSTDTQYF. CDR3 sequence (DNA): TGTGCCAGCAGCTTGTGGGGTCCCCTTTTGCGGGGTAGCACAGATACGCAGTATTTT.

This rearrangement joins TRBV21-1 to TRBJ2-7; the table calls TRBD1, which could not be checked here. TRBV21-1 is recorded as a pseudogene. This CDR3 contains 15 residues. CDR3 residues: CASSLRQGSMGEQYV. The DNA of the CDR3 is TGTGCCAGCAGTCTTAGACAGGGGAGTATGGGCGAGCAGTACGTC.

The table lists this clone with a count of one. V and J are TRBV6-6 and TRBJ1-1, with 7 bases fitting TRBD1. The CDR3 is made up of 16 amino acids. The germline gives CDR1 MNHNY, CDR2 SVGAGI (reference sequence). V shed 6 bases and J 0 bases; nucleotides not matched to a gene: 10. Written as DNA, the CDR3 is TGTGCCAGCAGGAGAACAGGGGTTCGGATGAACACTGAAGCTTTCTTT. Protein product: CASRRTGVRMNTEAFF.

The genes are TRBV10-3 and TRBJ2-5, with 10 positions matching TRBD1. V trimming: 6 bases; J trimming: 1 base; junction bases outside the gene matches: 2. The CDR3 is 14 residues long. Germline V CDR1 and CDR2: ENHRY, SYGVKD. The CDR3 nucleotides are TGTGCCATCAGCCGGGACAGGGGCCAAGAGACCCAGTACTTC. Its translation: CAISRDRGQETQYF.

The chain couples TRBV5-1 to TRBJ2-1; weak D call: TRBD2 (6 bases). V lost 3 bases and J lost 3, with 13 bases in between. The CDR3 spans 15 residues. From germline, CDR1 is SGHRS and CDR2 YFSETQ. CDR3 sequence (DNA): TGCGCCAGCAGCTACGTTCCCGGGGGCTACAATGAGCAGTTCTTC. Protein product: CASSYVPGGYNEQFF.

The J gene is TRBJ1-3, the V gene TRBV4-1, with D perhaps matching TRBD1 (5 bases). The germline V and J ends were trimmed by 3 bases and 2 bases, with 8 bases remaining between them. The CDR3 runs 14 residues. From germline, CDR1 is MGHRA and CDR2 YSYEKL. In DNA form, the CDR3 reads TGCGCCAGCAGCCATCCGGGGGCTGGAAACACCATATATTTT. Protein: CASSHPGAGNTIYF.

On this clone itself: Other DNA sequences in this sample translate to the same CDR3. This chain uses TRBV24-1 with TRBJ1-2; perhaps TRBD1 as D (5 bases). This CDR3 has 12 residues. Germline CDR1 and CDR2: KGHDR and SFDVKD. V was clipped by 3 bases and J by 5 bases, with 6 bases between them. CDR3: CATSDPGYGYTF. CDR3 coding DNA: TGTGCCACCAGTGATCCAGGGTATGGCTACACCTTC.

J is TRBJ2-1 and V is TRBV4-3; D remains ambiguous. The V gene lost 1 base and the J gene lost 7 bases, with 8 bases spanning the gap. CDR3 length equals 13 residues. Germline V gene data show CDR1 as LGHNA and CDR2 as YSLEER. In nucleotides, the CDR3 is TGCGCCAGCAGCCAAGGCCCGGTGAATGAGCAGTTCTTC. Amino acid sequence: CASSQGPVNEQFF.

The CDR3 DNA follows: TGCAGCGTCGGACAGGGGGCGCGGGAGACCCAGTACTTC. Its translation is CSVGQGARETQYF. The genes are TRBV29-1 and TRBJ2-5, with 11 bases fitting TRBD1. There are 13 residues in the CDR3. With 6 bases clipped from V and 5 bases from J, the junction kept 5 bases outside the gene matches. CDR1 SQVTM and CDR2 ANQGSEA come from the germline V gene.